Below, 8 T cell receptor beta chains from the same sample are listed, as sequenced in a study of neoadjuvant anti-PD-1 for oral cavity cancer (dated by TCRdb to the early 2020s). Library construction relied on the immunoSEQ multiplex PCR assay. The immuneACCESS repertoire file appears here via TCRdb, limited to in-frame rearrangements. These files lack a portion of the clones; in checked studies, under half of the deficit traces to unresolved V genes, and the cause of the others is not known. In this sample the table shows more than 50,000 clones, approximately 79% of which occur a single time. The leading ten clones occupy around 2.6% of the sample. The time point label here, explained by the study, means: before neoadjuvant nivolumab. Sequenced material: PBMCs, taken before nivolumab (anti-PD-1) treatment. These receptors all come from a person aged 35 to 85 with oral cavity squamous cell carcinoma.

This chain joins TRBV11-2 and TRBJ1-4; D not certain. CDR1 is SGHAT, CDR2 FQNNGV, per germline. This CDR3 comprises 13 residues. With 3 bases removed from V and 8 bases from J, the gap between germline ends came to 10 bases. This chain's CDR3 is CASSLSQREKLFF. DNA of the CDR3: TGTGCCAGCAGCTTGTCCCAAAGGGAAAAACTGTTTTTT.

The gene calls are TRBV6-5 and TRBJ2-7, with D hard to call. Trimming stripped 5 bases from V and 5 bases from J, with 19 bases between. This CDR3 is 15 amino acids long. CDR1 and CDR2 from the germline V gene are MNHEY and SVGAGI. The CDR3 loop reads CASSLGPRLGNEQYF. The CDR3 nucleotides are TGTGCCAGCAGTCTAGGACCCCGCCTCGGCAACGAGCAGTACTTC.

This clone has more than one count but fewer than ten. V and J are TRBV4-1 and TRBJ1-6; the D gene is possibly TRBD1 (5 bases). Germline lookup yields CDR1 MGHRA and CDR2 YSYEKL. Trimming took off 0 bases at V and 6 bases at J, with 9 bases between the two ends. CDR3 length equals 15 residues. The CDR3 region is CASSQEVGTNSPLHF. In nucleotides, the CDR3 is TGCGCCAGCAGCCAAGAAGTAGGGACTAATTCACCCCTCCACTTT.

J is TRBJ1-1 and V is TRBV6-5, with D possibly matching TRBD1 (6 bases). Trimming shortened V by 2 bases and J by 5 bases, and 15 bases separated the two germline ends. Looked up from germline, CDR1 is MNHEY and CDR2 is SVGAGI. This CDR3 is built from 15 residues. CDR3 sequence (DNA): TGTGCCAGCAGTTACGTTAGGGGGGAGGGGACTGAAGCTTTCTTT. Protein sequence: CASSYVRGEGTEAFF.

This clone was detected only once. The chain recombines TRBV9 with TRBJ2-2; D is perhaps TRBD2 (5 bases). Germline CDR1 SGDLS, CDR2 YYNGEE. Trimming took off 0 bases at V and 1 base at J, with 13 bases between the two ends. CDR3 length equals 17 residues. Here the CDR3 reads CASSVVAGLVNTGELFF. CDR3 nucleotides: TGTGCCAGCAGCGTAGTGGCGGGCCTAGTGAACACCGGGGAGCTGTTTTTT.

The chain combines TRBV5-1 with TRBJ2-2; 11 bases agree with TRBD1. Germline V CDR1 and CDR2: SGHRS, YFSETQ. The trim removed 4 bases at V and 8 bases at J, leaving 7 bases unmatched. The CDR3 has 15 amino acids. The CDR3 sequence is CASSGGQGAPGELFF. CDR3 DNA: TGCGCCAGCAGCGGAGGACAGGGGGCGCCGGGGGAGCTGTTTTTT.

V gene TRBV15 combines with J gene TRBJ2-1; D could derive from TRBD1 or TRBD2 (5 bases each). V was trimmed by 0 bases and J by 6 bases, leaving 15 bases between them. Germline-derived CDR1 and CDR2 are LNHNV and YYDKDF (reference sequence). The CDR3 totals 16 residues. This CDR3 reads CATSRETGTVLNEQFF. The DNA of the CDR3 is TGTGCCACCAGCAGAGAAACCGGGACCGTACTCAATGAGCAGTTCTTC.

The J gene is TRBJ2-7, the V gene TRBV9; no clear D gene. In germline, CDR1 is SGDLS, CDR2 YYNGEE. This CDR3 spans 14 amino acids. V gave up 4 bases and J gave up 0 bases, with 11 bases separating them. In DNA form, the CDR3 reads TGTGCCAGCAGCACCCTCGGTGGCTCCTACGAGCAGTACTTC. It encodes CASSTLGGSYEQYF.